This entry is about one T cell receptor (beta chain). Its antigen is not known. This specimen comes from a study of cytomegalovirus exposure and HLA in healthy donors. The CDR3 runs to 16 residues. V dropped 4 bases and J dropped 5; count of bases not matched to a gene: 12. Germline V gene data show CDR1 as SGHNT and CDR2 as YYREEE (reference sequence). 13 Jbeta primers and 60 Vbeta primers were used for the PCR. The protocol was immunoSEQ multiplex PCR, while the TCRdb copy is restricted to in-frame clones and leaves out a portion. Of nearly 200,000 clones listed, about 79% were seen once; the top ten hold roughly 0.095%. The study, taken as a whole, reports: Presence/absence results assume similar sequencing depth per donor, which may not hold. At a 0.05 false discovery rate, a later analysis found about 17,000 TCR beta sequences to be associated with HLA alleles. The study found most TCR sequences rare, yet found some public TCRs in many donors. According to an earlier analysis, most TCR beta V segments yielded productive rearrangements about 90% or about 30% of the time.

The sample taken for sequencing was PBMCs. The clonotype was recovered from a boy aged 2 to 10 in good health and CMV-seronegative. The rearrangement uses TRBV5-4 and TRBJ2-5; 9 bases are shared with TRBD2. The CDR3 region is CASSPPGGGAGETQYF. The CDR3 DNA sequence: TGTGCCAGCAGCCCGCCCGGCGGGGGGGCCGGTGAGACCCAGTACTTC.